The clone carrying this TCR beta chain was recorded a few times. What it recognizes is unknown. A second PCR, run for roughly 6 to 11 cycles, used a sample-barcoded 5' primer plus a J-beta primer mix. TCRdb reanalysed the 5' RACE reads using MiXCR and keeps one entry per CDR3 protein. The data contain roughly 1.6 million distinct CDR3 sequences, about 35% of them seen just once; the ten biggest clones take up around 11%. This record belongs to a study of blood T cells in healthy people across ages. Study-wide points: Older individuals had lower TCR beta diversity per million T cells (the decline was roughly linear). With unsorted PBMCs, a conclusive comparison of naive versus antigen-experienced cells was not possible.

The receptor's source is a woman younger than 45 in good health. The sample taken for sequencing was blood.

CDR3 in DNA: TGCGCCAGCAGCCAAGATTCGGGCGGGTTCTACGAGCAGTACTTC. Encoded protein: CASSQDSGGFYEQYF. This chain joins TRBV4-1 and TRBJ2-7; tentatively, D is TRBD2 (5 bases). The CDR3 is 15 residues long. V was clipped by 0 bases and J by 3 bases, with 12 bases between them. CDR1 is MGHRA and CDR2 is YSYEKL in the germline V gene.